This entry lists 24 T cell receptor beta chains sequenced from one sample in a study of cytomegalovirus exposure and HLA in healthy donors. The PCR had 60 Vbeta and 13 Jbeta primers. Clones were sequenced by immunoSEQ multiplex PCR, and TCRdb holds only the in-frame ones, with some missing. Of about 180,000 clones in the sample, around 80% were seen once. Sequenced material: PBMCs. These receptors all stem from a woman aged 40 to 50 in good health and CMV-seronegative.

V gene TRBV7-9 combines with J gene TRBJ1-1, with D possibly matching TRBD1 (6 bases). Germline lookup yields CDR1 SEHNR and CDR2 FQNEAQ (reference sequence). CDR3 length equals 15 residues. V shed 5 bases and J shed 5 bases, with 18 bases lying between them. DNA for the CDR3: TGTGCCAGCAGCACCCTACAGGGAAGGGGGACTGAAGCTTTCTTT. Translating gives CASSTLQGRGTEAFF.

This clone appeared once. This sequence joins TRBV11-3 and TRBJ1-4; D unresolved. Germline V gives CDR1 SGHNT, CDR2 YENEEA. V was pared by 4 bases and J by 0 bases, with 9 bases between. The CDR3 runs 15 residues. This CDR3 is CASSSAGATNEKLFF. CDR3 nucleotides: TGTGCCAGCAGCTCCGCGGGTGCAACTAATGAAAAACTGTTTTTT.

The rearrangement links TRBV29-1 to TRBJ2-7; 10 bases line up with TRBD1. Germline-derived CDR1 and CDR2 are SQVTM and ANQGSEA. Losses at the gene ends were 6 bases for V and 4 bases for J; bases not matched to a gene: 6. The CDR3 contains 13 residues. The CDR3 here is CSVVGTGAYEQYF. As DNA, the CDR3 is TGCAGCGTGGTCGGGACAGGGGCGTACGAGCAGTACTTC.

The genes are TRBV27 and TRBJ2-7; 8 bases map to TRBD1. The CDR3 is 14 residues long. The ends lost 5 bases at V and 2 bases at J; junction bases unmatched: 5. The germline CDR1 and CDR2 sequences are MNHEY and SMNVEV (reference sequence). CDR3 DNA: TGTGCCAGCAGTAATCAGGGGGCCCCCTACGAGCAGTACTTC. It specifies CASSNQGAPYEQYF.

In its sample, this clone was seen a few times. CDR3 protein: CASSPAGQGGRAFF. Written as DNA, the CDR3 is TGTGCCAGCAGCCCAGCCGGACAAGGGGGAAGAGCTTTCTTT. V and J are TRBV14 and TRBJ1-1, with D possibly matching TRBD1 (6 bases). The germline V and J ends were trimmed by 4 bases and 10 bases, with 19 bases remaining between them. Germline lookup yields CDR1 SGHDN and CDR2 FVKESK. The CDR3 runs to 14 residues.

This clone was seen just once. The chain carries TRBV7-9 and TRBJ2-1, with D maybe TRBD2 (6 bases). Germline assignment: CDR1 SEHNR and CDR2 FQNEAQ (reference sequence). Trimming pared 5 bases from V and 4 bases from J, leaving 15 bases between. The CDR3 extends over 15 amino acids. CDR3 bases: TGTGCCAGCAGCCCCCGGACTATGAATTACAATGAGCAGTTCTTC. Translation: CASSPRTMNYNEQFF.

This chain links TRBV27 with TRBJ2-7, with 7 bases identical to TRBD2. V shed 6 bases, J shed 5 bases, and the junction held 16 bases outside the gene matches. The germline CDR1 and CDR2 sequences are MNHEY and SMNVEV (reference sequence). The CDR3 contains 16 residues. CDR3 loop: CASSRAGAPKGDEQYF. The CDR3 DNA sequence: TGTGCCAGCAGCCGGGCGGGAGCCCCCAAAGGGGACGAGCAGTACTTC.

The chain links TRBV5-1 to TRBJ2-4, with 7 positions matching TRBD2. J lost 8 bases, V lost 4 bases, and 9 bases had no gene match. Looked up from germline, CDR1 is SGHRS and CDR2 is YFSETQ. The CDR3 has 14 residues. The CDR3 reads CASSPVGGMDIQYF. In DNA form, the CDR3 reads TGCGCCAGCAGCCCCGTGGGGGGGATGGACATTCAGTACTTC.

The CDR3 bases are TGTGCCAGCAGTTTAGAGGCCTCTGGGGCCAACGTCCTGACTTTC. As protein: CASSLEASGANVLTF. The rearrangement links TRBV27 to TRBJ2-6; D unresolved. From germline, CDR1 is MNHEY and CDR2 SMNVEV (reference sequence). Trimming shortened V by 2 bases and J by 0 bases, and 5 bases separated the two germline ends. This CDR3 spans 15 amino acids.

V and J are TRBV6-6 and TRBJ1-6; 7 nucleotides agree with TRBD1. CDR3 size: 15 residues. Trimming removed 6 bases from V and 10 bases from J; junction bases left unmatched: 12. CDR1 is MNHNY, CDR2 SVGAGI, per germline (reference sequence). CDR3: CASSITTGESSPLHF. In DNA form, the CDR3 reads TGTGCCAGCAGCATCACCACAGGGGAAAGCTCACCCCTCCACTTT.

This clone was recorded once. The chain uses TRBV2 and TRBJ2-4, with TRBD2 as a possible D gene (5 bases). Germline V lookup: CDR1 SNHLY, CDR2 FYNNEI. This CDR3 comprises 12 residues. The V gene lost 11 bases and the J gene lost 0 bases, with 8 bases spanning the gap. The CDR3 region is CAAGVAKNIQYF. CDR3 coding DNA: TGTGCCGCCGGGGTAGCCAAAAACATTCAGTACTTC.

J is TRBJ1-1 and V is TRBV12-5; weak D call: TRBD1 (6 bases). Germline CDR1 is LGHNT and CDR2 is FRNRAP. This CDR3 contains 13 residues. Trimming cost V 5 bases and J 4 bases, with 11 bases left between them. CDR3 protein: CASGRRGFTEAFF. CDR3 sequence (DNA): TGTGCTAGTGGTCGCAGGGGATTCACTGAAGCTTTCTTT.

This clone has only a few counts. The CDR3 protein is CASSQGHSGGQETQYF. Written as DNA, the CDR3 is TGCGCCAGCAGCCAAGGGCATTCGGGGGGCCAAGAGACCCAGTACTTC. V gene TRBV4-1 combines with J gene TRBJ2-5, with 7 bases lining up with TRBD2. CDR1 MGHRA and CDR2 YSYEKL come from the germline V gene. This CDR3 has 16 residues. V trimming: 1 base; J trimming: 1 base; junction bases outside the gene matches: 6.

The V and J genes are TRBV29-1 and TRBJ1-1, with D uncertain. The CDR3 runs 17 residues. Per germline, CDR1 SQVTM and CDR2 ANQGSEA. Deletions cut 0 bases from V and 1 base from J, with 18 bases between. The CDR3 here is CSVEEPTLRHRNTEAFF. The CDR3, as DNA: TGCAGCGTTGAAGAACCGACCCTTCGACACCGGAACACTGAAGCTTTCTTT.

V and J are TRBV27 and TRBJ2-1, with 9 nucleotides matching TRBD2. The CDR3 covers 14 residues. Per the germline V gene, CDR1 is MNHEY and CDR2 is SMNVEV (reference sequence). Unmatched junction bases numbered 2, after V lost 5 bases and J lost 3 bases. The CDR3 is CASSRLADYNEQFF. CDR3 nucleotide sequence: TGTGCCAGCAGTCGACTAGCGGACTACAATGAGCAGTTCTTC.

This clone was picked up a small number of times. The chain has TRBV7-9 and TRBJ2-7, with D possibly TRBD1 on 5 matching bases. The germline gives CDR1 SEHNR, CDR2 FQNEAQ (reference sequence). The CDR3 is made up of 15 amino acids. Trimming removed 6 bases from V and 0 bases from J, with 15 bases in between. The CDR3 DNA sequence: TGTGCCAGCAGTCCAAGGGAAGGGGCCTCCTACGAGCAGTACTTC. This translates into CASSPREGASYEQYF.

This clone was detected only a few times. The rearrangement uses TRBV28 and TRBJ1-4, with TRBD1 matching 7 bases. Germline CDR1 MDHEN, CDR2 SYDVKM. V was clipped by 10 bases and J by 4 bases; unmatched bases: 6. The CDR3 has 13 amino acids. The DNA for the CDR3 is TGTGCCACCAGCGGGACAGATAATGAAAAACTGTTTTTT. Translated, it gives CATSGTDNEKLFF. The full variable domain, its missing parts supplied by reference TRBV28 and TRBJ1-4, is DVKVTQSSRYLVKRTGEKVFLECVQDMDHENMFWYRQDPGLGLRLIYFSYDVKMKEKGDIPEGYSVSREKKERFSLILESASTNQTSMYLCATSGTDNEKLFFGSGTQLSVL.

The rearrangement uses TRBV14 and TRBJ1-1; D is unresolved. The V and J ends lost 4 bases and 11 bases respectively, with 20 bases between them. The CDR3 has 14 amino acids. Germline V lookup: CDR1 SGHDN, CDR2 FVKESK. CDR3 nucleotides: TGTGCCAGCAGCCCCCGTTCGGGAGGGAGAAAGGCTTTCTTT. It yields the protein CASSPRSGGRKAFF.

This chain joins TRBV6-1 and TRBJ2-3; D unresolved. This CDR3 spans 12 amino acids. V lost 6 bases and J 4 bases, leaving 8 bases between the germline ends. The V gene's germline CDR1 is MNHNS and CDR2 SASEGT. The CDR3 region has the DNA TGTGCCAGCAGGGCTCGTCCAGATACGCAGTATTTT. It is translated as CASRARPDTQYF.

V usage is TRBV7-8 and J usage is TRBJ2-1; 9 nucleotides line up with TRBD2. The CDR3 runs 15 residues. Unmatched junction bases numbered 5, after V lost 5 bases and J lost 3 bases. Per the germline V gene, CDR1 is SGHVS and CDR2 is FQNEAQ. This chain's CDR3 is CASSETSGYYNEQFF. The CDR3 region has the DNA TGTGCCAGCAGCGAAACTAGCGGGTACTACAATGAGCAGTTCTTC.

This clone was seen only a few times. The chain recombines TRBV5-6 with TRBJ1-2; D is perhaps TRBD1 (5 bases). This CDR3 is 12 amino acids long. The V end lost 0 bases, the J end lost 7 bases, and 7 bases lay between the germline ends. Germline CDR1 SGHDT, CDR2 YYEEEE. Written as DNA, the CDR3 is TGTGCCAGCAGCTTGGAGCAGGGTGGCTACACCTTC. As protein: CASSLEQGGYTF.

This clone has more than one count but fewer than ten. This sequence joins TRBV10-1 and TRBJ2-5; possible D gene TRBD1, 6 bases. CDR1 and CDR2 (germline): WNHNN, SYGVQD (reference sequence). The CDR3 length is 13 residues. V lost 3 bases, J lost 4 bases, and 9 bases lay in between. CDR3 DNA sequence: TGCGCCAGCAGTGAAGCAGGGGCAGAGACCCAGTACTTC. Translation: CASSEAGAETQYF.

The chain recombines TRBV7-9 with TRBJ2-5; perhaps TRBD2 as D (5 bases). The V end lost 6 bases, the J end lost 5 bases, and 16 bases lay between the germline ends. The CDR3 sequence is 14 residues long. The germline V gene has CDR1 SEHNR and CDR2 FQNEAQ (reference sequence). The CDR3 loop is CASSSDSPKETQYF. CDR3 nucleotide sequence: TGTGCCAGCAGTTCGGACTCCCCCAAGGAGACCCAGTACTTC. Using reference TRBV7-9 and TRBJ2-5 for the parts outside the CDR3, the full variable domain is DTGVSQNPRHKITKRGQNVTFRCDPISEHNRLYWYRQTLGQGPEFLTYFQNEAQLEKSRLLSDRFSAERPKGSFSTLEIQRTEQGDSAMYLCASSSDSPKETQYFGPGTRLLVL.

The rearrangement joins TRBV30 to TRBJ1-1; possibly TRBD1 for D (5 bases). Germline V gene data show CDR1 as GTSNPN and CDR2 as SVGIG (reference sequence). V lost 4 bases and J lost 3, with 18 bases in between. The CDR3 sequence is 15 residues long. CDR3 DNA: TGTGCCTGGAAAAACCCCGGACACGGGTACACTGAAGCTTTCTTT. It translates to CAWKNPGHGYTEAFF.